This T cell receptor (beta chain) was obtained from a study of CD8 T cells in Susac syndrome (dated by TCRdb to the late 2010s). For context, the study as a whole: The study used repertoire sequencing to test whether antigen drove CD8+ T cell activation and differentiation in Susac syndrome. The clonality of the CD8+ T cell repertoire was compared across approximately eleven healthy donors, around 14 Susac syndrome patients and around 16 multiple sclerosis patients.

As for this clonotype: Its antigen is currently not known. No qualities accompany the bases; no much larger clone lies one base away.

Peripheral blood CD8+ and CD4+ T cells from healthy donors, Susac syndrome patients and multiple sclerosis patients were profiled by high-throughput TCR beta sequencing. Healthy donors were included as age- and sex-matched controls. Bulk CD8+ and CD4+ T cells were purified magnetically by negative isolation, whereas CD8+ TEMRA cells were enriched by FACS. Blood was drawn into EDTA tubes, processed within 24 hours, and PBMCs were isolated by density gradient centrifugation. PBMCs intended for TCR sequencing were cryopreserved in liquid nitrogen and thawed later in a water bath at 37 degrees C. Purity of sorted or isolated CD4+, CD8+ and CD8+ TEMRA cells was at least 90%. Beyond this particular receptor, the publication reports: The study acknowledged that relatively few individuals were included in the TCR sequencing and HLA analysis.

RNA was extracted with the RNeasy kit and roughly 0.45 to 1 ug was reverse transcribed using random hexamers. The immunoSEQ multiplex PCR assay, covering 54 Vbeta and 13 Jbeta segments, was used to amplify TCR beta CDR3 regions. PCR amplification bias was corrected using a synthetic template baseline for primer optimization and computational correction. The study's own analysis went as follows. Reads were annotated to V, D and J genes according to IMGT and were analyzed with immunoSEQ Analyzer, with only productive sequences retained. Clonality was calculated as one minus the Shannon entropy normalized by log2 of the number of productive unique sequences. For each patient and control, public and private clones were evaluated within the 100 most prevalent clones. Clones were defined as Susac-specific when absent from the healthy and MS cohorts, from over 950 published viral clones and from other ImmuneACCESS disease sequences. The raw public reads went through TCRdb reprocessing: fastp at Q25, MiXCR clone calling, in-frame beta chains kept. Every entry covers one CDR3 protein and lists the most common genes and DNA from its rows. These V and J calls are TCRdb output, not the study's own analysis. This sample holds tens of thousands of distinct CDR3 sequences; around 92% were observed only once. Approximately 0.3% of the sample belongs to the ten largest clones.

The CDR3 numbers 16 residues from cysteine through phenylalanine. The sequence is cut down to CDR3 DNA, 48 bases in frame from base 1. CDR1 and CDR2 are read off the germline V gene as SQVTM and ANQGSEA. The V end gives up 0 bases and the J end 2 bases, leaving 7 bases in the junction not matched to a gene. The chain couples TRBV29-1 to TRBJ1-2, with TRBD1 matching 9 junction bases. The sequencing sample was made of CD8+ T cells from PBMCs. The receptor comes from a human donor in good health. The nucleotide sequence is TGCAGCGTTGAAGATCGGGTAGACAGGGGGAACTATGGCTACACCTTC. Translated, this is CSVEDRVDRGNYGYTF.